This note documents a single TCR beta chain sequence. The sample originates from a study of T cells after yellow fever vaccination. V was clipped by 1 base and J by 9 bases; unmatched bases: 6. This CDR3 has 15 amino acids. The V gene's germline CDR1 is SGHVS and CDR2 FNYEAQ. TCRdb passed the 5' RACE reads through MiXCR, listing each CDR3 protein once. This sample has about 510,000 distinct CDR3 sequences, with 21% found just once. The starting material was PBMCs, obtained around 3 weeks after the first yellow fever vaccination. The J gene is TRBJ2-1, the V gene TRBV7-6, with 10 bases identical to TRBD2. The source is a man in his late teens or twenties who received the YFV17D yellow fever vaccine. The CDR3, as DNA: TGTGCCAGCAGCTTAGTGGGGACTAGCGATGTTGAGCAGTTCTTC. It specifies CASSLVGTSDVEQFF.